The 14 T cell receptor beta chains below all came from one sample that was sequenced in a study of control samples from healthy donors and cancer patients. Sequencing used immunoSEQ multiplex PCR; TCRdb keeps in-frame clones, though not all of them. Its table records some 190,000 clones. Material for sequencing was blood. Receptors originate from a woman aged 30 to 39 in good health.

Regarding this clone: A junction end diverges from the germline sequence, so it may reflect a read error. This chain links TRBV7-7 with TRBJ2-1, with a tentative D call TRBD2 (6 bases). Germline CDR1 SSHAT, CDR2 FNYEAQ (reference sequence). The CDR3 sequence is 13 residues long. Here the CDR3 reads CASSLAERDEQFF. In DNA, the CDR3 is TGTGCTAGCAGCTTAGCGGAGAGGGATGAGCAGTTCTTC.

The V call is TRBV7-9, the J call TRBJ1-1; no clear D. Germline CDR1 reads SEHNR; CDR2 reads FQNEAQ (reference sequence). The germline V and J ends were trimmed by 6 bases and 5 bases, with 7 bases remaining between them. The CDR3 covers 11 residues. The CDR3 DNA reads TGTGCCAGCAGATGGAATACTGAAGCTTTCTTT. Its translation is CASRWNTEAFF.

The V gene is TRBV28, the J gene TRBJ2-3, with D perhaps matching TRBD2 (5 bases). Trimming left V 5 bases short and J 3 bases short, with 12 bases between. Germline V CDR1 and CDR2: MDHEN, SYDVKM. The CDR3 contains 14 residues. The CDR3 is CASSNPGLTDTQYF. CDR3 nucleotide sequence: TGTGCCAGCAGTAACCCGGGGTTAACAGATACGCAGTATTTT.

The chain uses TRBV10-3 and TRBJ1-2; possible D gene TRBD1, 5 bases. Between the trimmed V and J ends, which lost 6 bases and 3 bases, there was a span of 17 bases. This CDR3 region has 15 residues. Germline values: CDR1 ENHRY, CDR2 SYGVKD. This chain's CDR3 is CAISVGGSEYYGYTF. CDR3 bases: TGTGCCATCAGCGTCGGGGGGTCCGAATACTATGGCTACACCTTC.

The chain couples TRBV2 to TRBJ1-2; TRBD1 aligns across 8 bases. Looked up from germline, CDR1 is SNHLY and CDR2 is FYNNEI. The CDR3 is made up of 15 amino acids. V was pared by 3 bases and J by 8 bases, with 11 bases of the junction left unmatched. The CDR3 here is CASSDRLGQAGGYTF. Here the CDR3 DNA reads TGTGCCAGCAGTGATCGACTGGGACAGGCTGGCGGCTACACCTTC. Full variable domain (outside the CDR3, taken from reference TRBV2 and TRBJ1-2): EPEVTQTPSHQVTQMGQEVILRCVPISNHLYFYWYRQILGQKVEFLVSFYNNEISEKSEIFDDQFSVERPDGSNFTLKIRSTKLEDSAMYFCASSDRLGQAGGYTFGSGTRLTVV.

Comments on this clone: Different DNA sequences within this sample yield the same CDR3. The J gene is TRBJ1-4, the V gene TRBV9, with no clear D. Germline V CDR1 and CDR2: SGDLS, YYNGEE. This CDR3 is built from 14 residues. Trimming pared 0 bases from V and 0 bases from J, leaving 3 bases between. This chain's CDR3 is CASSVGSTNEKLFF. The CDR3 DNA follows: TGTGCCAGCAGCGTAGGATCAACTAATGAAAAACTGTTTTTT.

This chain joins TRBV7-9 and TRBJ1-1; D uncertain. V was pared by 3 bases and J by 4 bases, with 12 bases between. The CDR3 runs to 14 residues. Looked up from germline, CDR1 is SEHNR and CDR2 is FQNEAQ (reference sequence). This CDR3 is CASSFEGWGTEAFF. CDR3 DNA: TGTGCCAGCAGCTTTGAGGGCTGGGGCACTGAAGCTTTCTTT.

This chain uses TRBV6-5 with TRBJ1-2; D is uncertain. Germline loops: CDR1 MNHEY, CDR2 SVGAGI. The CDR3 consists of 12 residues. V shed 7 bases and J shed 2 bases, with 8 bases lying between them. CDR3 sequence: CASTPGNYGYTF. CDR3 bases: TGTGCCAGCACCCCGGGCAACTATGGCTACACCTTC.

The V call is TRBV7-2, the J call TRBJ1-4, with D possibly TRBD1 on 5 matching bases. Trimming took off 1 base at V and 6 bases at J, with 9 bases between the two ends. CDR1 and CDR2 (germline): SGHTA, FQGNSA. The CDR3 has 14 amino acids. The CDR3 loop reads CASSLVRRDEKLFF. The CDR3 DNA reads as TGTGCCAGCAGCTTAGTACGCAGGGATGAAAAACTGTTTTTT.

This sequence joins TRBV4-1 and TRBJ1-1; perhaps TRBD1 as D (5 bases). The CDR3 sequence is 13 residues long. Looked up from germline, CDR1 is MGHRA and CDR2 is YSYEKL. Trimming cost V 3 bases and J 5 bases, with 10 bases left between them. CDR3: CASSQGPRTEAFF. The DNA of the CDR3 is TGCGCCAGCAGCCAGGGGCCACGGACTGAAGCTTTCTTT.

The chain joins TRBV2 to TRBJ1-2; unclear D gene. There are 15 residues in the CDR3. Trimming left V 1 base short and J 4 bases short, with 13 bases between. Looked up from germline, CDR1 is SNHLY and CDR2 is FYNNEI. CDR3 residues: CASSEGLGYGYGYTF. CDR3 bases: TGTGCCAGCAGTGAAGGGTTGGGGTATGGCTATGGCTACACCTTC.

This chain links TRBV6-5 with TRBJ2-2; D not certain. V lost 5 bases and J 3 bases, leaving 7 bases between the germline ends. This CDR3 contains 13 residues. Germline V gives CDR1 MNHEY, CDR2 SVGAGI. CDR3 residues: CASSKADTGELFF. The CDR3 DNA reads TGTGCCAGCAGTAAGGCCGACACCGGGGAGCTGTTTTTT.

This sequence joins TRBV4-3 and TRBJ2-1; 9 positions agree with TRBD2. Germline lookup yields CDR1 LGHNA and CDR2 YSLEER. After removal of 0 bases from V and 2 bases from J, the junction contained 14 bases not matched to a gene. This CDR3 comprises 20 residues. CDR3 in DNA: TGCGCCAGCAGCCAAGATTTAGGAGCGGGGGGCCATTCAGCCTACAATGAGCAGTTCTTC. It yields the protein CASSQDLGAGGHSAYNEQFF.

CDR3 sequence: CASSPHRLPSGNTIYF. The CDR3 coding sequence is TGTGCCAGCAGCCCCCACAGGTTACCGTCTGGAAACACCATATATTTT. The chain recombines TRBV28 with TRBJ1-3; D may be TRBD1 (5 bases). There are 16 residues in the CDR3. Germline V gives CDR1 MDHEN, CDR2 SYDVKM. Trimming pared 6 bases from V and 1 base from J, leaving 16 bases between. Full variable domain (missing parts from reference TRBV28 and TRBJ1-3): DVKVTQSSRYLVKRTGEKVFLECVQDMDHENMFWYRQDPGLGLRLIYFSYDVKMKEKGDIPEGYSVSREKKERFSLILESASTNQTSMYLCASSPHRLPSGNTIYFGEGSWLTVV.